The 17 T cell receptor beta chains presented below share a single source sample, sequenced in a study of blood T cell repertoires in COVID-19. This table comes from immunoSEQ multiplex PCR, and its TCRdb copy is limited to in-frame clones, with some not included. The sample includes about 14,000 clones, more than 70% seen only once; the top ten take more than 2%. Material for sequencing was peripheral blood. These receptors were taken from a human donor in a cohort sampled during active COVID-19.

The chain recombines TRBV6-2 or TRBV6-3 with TRBJ2-2, with D maybe TRBD2 (5 bases). V lost 5 bases and J 4 bases, leaving 14 bases between the germline ends. Germline V lookup: CDR1 MNHEY, CDR2 SVGEGT. CDR3 size: 15 residues. The CDR3: CASSPDWAGTGELFF. The CDR3 DNA reads as TGTGCCAGCAGTCCCGATTGGGCGGGCACCGGGGAGCTGTTTTTT.

The rearrangement links TRBV6-1 to TRBJ1-1, with TRBD1 as a possible D gene (6 bases). The CDR3 is made up of 15 amino acids. The germline CDR1 and CDR2 sequences are MNHNS and SASEGT. V was trimmed by 3 bases and J by 0 bases, leaving 11 bases between them. The CDR3 protein is CASSDAGALNTEAFF. CDR3 coding DNA: TGTGCCAGCAGTGACGCGGGGGCACTGAACACTGAAGCTTTCTTT.

The V gene is TRBV27, the J gene TRBJ1-1; D remains ambiguous. The CDR3 loop spans 14 amino acids. Germline CDR1 reads MNHEY; CDR2 reads SMNVEV (reference sequence). Between the trimmed V and J ends, which lost 1 base and 3 bases, there was a span of 9 bases. In DNA form, the CDR3 reads TGTGCCAGCAGTTTATGGGCGAGTGACACTGAAGCTTTCTTT. The encoded protein is CASSLWASDTEAFF.

This clone came up once. The CDR3 DNA is TGTGCCAGCATCGCCGGGACAGGGGGGGAGACCCAGTACTTC. It translates to CASIAGTGGETQYF. The chain joins TRBV3-1 (or the pseudogene TRBV3-2) to TRBJ2-5, with 11 positions matching TRBD1. This CDR3 has 14 residues. Trimming cost V 7 bases and J 5 bases; bases outside gene matches: 6. CDR1 and CDR2 from the germline V gene are LGHDT and YNNKEL (reference sequence).

In its sample, this clone was seen a few times. The chain couples TRBV30 to TRBJ1-2; D call uncertain. Germline V CDR1 and CDR2: GTSNPN, SVGIG (reference sequence). This CDR3 has 12 amino acids. V dropped 0 bases and J dropped 6 bases, with 8 bases sitting between them. The CDR3 coding sequence is TGTGCCTGGAGTGTACACGGGAATGGCTACACCTTC. This sequence encodes CAWSVHGNGYTF.

The V and J genes are TRBV21-1 and TRBJ2-2; TRBD1 is the table's D call, not checked against the DNA. TRBV21-1 is deemed a pseudogene. The CDR3 consists of 17 residues. CDR3 protein: CASRANLYTGLTGELFF. The CDR3 coding sequence is TGTGCCAGCAGGGCGAATTTATACACAGGCTTGACCGGGGAGCTGTTTTTT.

This clone came up a few times. The chain has TRBV3-1 (or the pseudogene TRBV3-2) and TRBJ1-6; D gene uncertain. The ends were cut back, 3 bases at V and 12 bases at J, with 27 bases in the middle. The CDR3 is 18 amino acids. Germline values: CDR1 LGHDT, CDR2 YNNKEL (reference sequence). The CDR3 DNA reads TGTGCCAGCAGCCACTCCCCTTCCGGGATACAACCCTCAAAACCCCTCCACTTT. It is translated as CASSHSPSGIQPSKPLHF.

This chain uses TRBV7-9 with TRBJ1-4; 8 bases line up with TRBD1. Trimming at V came to 5 bases and at J to 6 bases, leaving 5 bases not matched to a gene. This CDR3 region has 14 residues. CDR1 and CDR2 (germline): SEHNR, FQNEAQ (reference sequence). This CDR3 is CASSRGQGHEKLFF. In DNA, the CDR3 is TGTGCCAGCAGCCGAGGACAGGGTCATGAAAAACTGTTTTTT.

The V call is TRBV12-3 or TRBV12-4, the J call TRBJ2-1, with 8 positions matching TRBD1. J gave up 4 bases and V 8 bases, and 4 bases lay outside the gene matches. This CDR3 is 13 amino acids long. CDR3 coding DNA: TGTGCCAGCCGGACAGGGTATTACAATGAGCAGTTCTTC. Translating it yields CASRTGYYNEQFF.

The chain carries TRBV10-2 and TRBJ2-7; D possibly corresponds to TRBD1 (6 bases). From germline, CDR1 is WSHSY and CDR2 SAAADI. This CDR3 region has 14 residues. Trimming stripped 6 bases from V and 4 bases from J, with 16 bases between. CDR3 coding DNA: TGCGCCAGCAGAAGCACCCGGGACACGTACGAGCAGTACTTC. Translated: CASRSTRDTYEQYF.

This chain connects TRBV19 to TRBJ1-2; D gene ambiguous. The CDR3 consists of 18 residues. The ends were cut back, 3 bases at V and 2 bases at J, with 22 bases in the middle. The germline V gene encodes CDR1 LNHDA and CDR2 SQIVND (reference sequence). The CDR3 loop is CASSMGVRREEVNYGYTF. The CDR3 nucleotides read TGTGCCAGTAGTATGGGAGTGAGAAGGGAGGAAGTCAACTATGGCTACACCTTC.

Details on this clone: One end of the junction does not line up with germline, which may come from a read error. The chain uses TRBV12-5 and TRBJ2-3, with D possibly matching TRBD2 (6 bases). This CDR3 comprises 16 residues. Per germline, CDR1 LGHNT and CDR2 FRNRAP. The CDR3 protein is CASALGDSLSTDTQCF. CDR3 nucleotides: TGTGCTAGTGCCCTGGGGGACTCCCTGTCCACAGATACGCAGTGTTTT.

This clone was observed a single time. This chain joins TRBV19 and TRBJ1-5, with 8 nucleotides matching TRBD1. Per germline, CDR1 LNHDA and CDR2 SQIVND (reference sequence). The CDR3 runs 13 residues. V gave up 4 bases and J gave up 6 bases; unmatched junction bases: 2. Written as DNA, the CDR3 is TGTGCCAGTAGTAGACAGGGGACTCAGCCCCAGCATTTT. Translating it yields CASSRQGTQPQHF.

This clone has only a few counts. The rearrangement links TRBV5-8 to TRBJ1-2; D is possibly TRBD1 (6 bases). Germline V CDR1 and CDR2: SGHTS, YDEGEE. The CDR3 loop spans 13 amino acids. Trimming left V 4 bases short and J 8 bases short, with 15 bases between. The CDR3 region is CASSRSQGRGYTF. The CDR3 DNA reads TGTGCCAGCAGCCGTTCCCAGGGGAGAGGCTACACCTTC.

The V and J genes are TRBV4-1 and TRBJ1-2, with TRBD1 matching over 7 bases. Germline V gene sequence: CDR1 MGHRA, CDR2 YSYEKL. The V segment lost 0 bases and the J segment 7 bases; nucleotides outside the gene matches: 8. CDR3 length: 15 amino acids. The CDR3 loop reads CASSQEETGNLGYTF. CDR3 bases: TGCGCCAGCAGCCAAGAGGAGACAGGGAATCTTGGCTACACCTTC.

Notes on this clone: The sample carries other DNA sequences with the same CDR3. The CDR3 DNA sequence: TGTGCCAGCAGCCAAGGGGCCTCACCCCTCCACTTT. Translating it yields CASSQGASPLHF. This sequence joins TRBV7-2 and TRBJ1-6, with a tentative D call TRBD1 (5 bases). The CDR3 runs 12 residues. The V end lost 5 bases, the J end lost 10 bases, and 9 bases lay between the germline ends. Looked up from germline, CDR1 is SGHTA and CDR2 is FQGNSA.

V and J are TRBV11-2 and TRBJ1-4; TRBD1 aligns across 7 bases. V trimming: 5 bases; J trimming: 4 bases; junction bases outside the gene matches: 4. Per germline, CDR1 SGHAT and CDR2 FQNNGV. The CDR3 consists of 14 residues. The CDR3 loop is CASSPDRNNEKLFF. Written as DNA, the CDR3 is TGTGCCAGCAGCCCGGACAGGAATAATGAAAAACTGTTTTTT.